This TCR beta chain was obtained from a study of cytomegalovirus exposure and HLA in healthy donors. Study details: About 80 million unique TCRs from HLA-typed donors made up an early data release.

In the PCR, 60 Vbeta and 13 Jbeta primers were used. TCRdb's copy holds only in-frame clones and misses some; the assay was immunoSEQ multiplex PCR. The sample records 150,000 to 200,000 clones, over 80% being singletons. Study-wide points: For TCR beta chains, V- and J-gene trimming was later linked to a missense DCLRE1C variant.

Note on this clone: Its specificity is not known.

This CDR3 has 18 amino acids. Looked up from germline, CDR1 is MNHNS and CDR2 is SASEGT. The V and J ends lost 2 bases and 5 bases, in that order; junction bases with no gene match: 8. The chain combines TRBV6-1 with TRBJ2-1; 14 bases fit TRBD2. The TCR sequence derives from a girl between 10 and 17 years old in good health and CMV-seropositive. The sequencing input was PBMCs. Here the CDR3 DNA reads TGTGCCAGCAGTGAACCCTACCGACTAGCGGGAGGGAACAATGAGCAGTTCTTC. Its translation: CASSEPYRLAGGNNEQFF.